This T cell receptor (beta chain) was retrieved from a study of blood T cells in healthy people across ages. Study-level findings and limits: Strong correlation was found linking TCR beta diversity to naive T cell percentage. As age increased, TCR beta diversity per million T cells fell in a roughly linear fashion.

Healthy Caucasian individuals from Russia aged about 6 to 95 were enrolled as donors. About this clonotype itself: Its antigen is currently unknown.

A second PCR of 7 to 11 cycles used a sample-barcoded 5' primer and a J-beta primer mix. Tagging of each cDNA molecule was performed by a template-switch adaptor with 12 random nucleotides. MiXCR, run by TCRdb on the 5' RACE reads, gives a single entry per CDR3 protein. The sample carries over a million distinct CDR3 sequences, 42% recorded once. This CDR3 comprises 15 residues. Trimming took 6 bases from V and 8 from J; bases not matched to a gene: 7. From germline, CDR1 is MNHEY and CDR2 SVGAGI. Sequenced material: blood. The V call is TRBV6-5, the J call TRBJ2-1, with TRBD2 identical over 13 bases. The receptor was isolated from a woman aged 18-29 years in good health. The CDR3 DNA reads TGTGCCAGCAGCGGTACTAGCGGGAGGGTCGATGAGCAGTTCTTC. It is translated as CASSGTSGRVDEQFF.